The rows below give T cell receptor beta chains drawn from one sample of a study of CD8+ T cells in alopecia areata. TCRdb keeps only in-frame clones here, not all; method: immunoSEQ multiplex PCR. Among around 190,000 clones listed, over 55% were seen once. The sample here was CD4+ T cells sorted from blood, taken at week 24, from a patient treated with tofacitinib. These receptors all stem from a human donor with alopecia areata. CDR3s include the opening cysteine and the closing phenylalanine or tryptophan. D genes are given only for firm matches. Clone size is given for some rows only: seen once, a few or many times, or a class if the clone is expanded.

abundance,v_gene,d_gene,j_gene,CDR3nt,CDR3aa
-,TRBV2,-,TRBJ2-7,TGTGCCAGCAGTGAAAACAGCGGTAACTACGAGCAGTACTTC,CASSENSGNYEQYF
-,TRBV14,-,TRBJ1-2,TGTGCCAGCAGCCAAGACAGGGGAGGACTCTATGGCTACACCTTC,CASSQDRGGLYGYTF
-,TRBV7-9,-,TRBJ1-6,TGTGCCAGCAGCCCGCCGGCCGCTAATTCACCCCTCCACTTT,CASSPPAANSPLHF
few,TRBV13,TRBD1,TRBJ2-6,TGTGCCAGCAGCCACAGGGGACCTGGGGCCAACGTCCTGACTTTC,CASSHRGPGANVLTF
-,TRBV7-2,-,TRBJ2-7,TGTGCCAGCAGCTTAACCGTGACCTACGAGCAGTACTTC,CASSLTVTYEQYF
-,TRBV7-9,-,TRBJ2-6,TGTGCCAGCAGCTTGGGGGAGTCGAAGGGGCCTGGGGCCAACGTCCTGACTTTC,CASSLGESKGPGANVLTF
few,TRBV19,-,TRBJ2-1,TGTGCCAGTAGGGCCCCACGAGGGACAAAGGCTGGGGATGAGCAGTTCTTC,CASRAPRGTKAGDEQFF
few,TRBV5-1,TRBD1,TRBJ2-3,TGCGCCAGCAGCGCCCAGGGGGCCCTCACAGATACGCAGTATTTT,CASSAQGALTDTQYF
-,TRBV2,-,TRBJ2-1,TGTGCCAGCAGGCAAGAGGTGGGACTCTACAATGAGCAGTTCTTC,CASRQEVGLYNEQFF
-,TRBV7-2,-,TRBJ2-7,TGTGCCAGCAGCCGGACAGCCTCCTACGAGCAGTACTTC,CASSRTASYEQYF
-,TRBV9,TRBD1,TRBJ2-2,TGTGCCAGCAGCCCGTTGGGACAGGGGAACACCGGGGAGCTGTTTTTT,CASSPLGQGNTGELFF
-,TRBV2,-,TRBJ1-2,TGTGCCGGGGGAGTAGGGTATGGCTACACCTTC,CAGGVGYGYTF
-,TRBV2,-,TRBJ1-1,TGTGCCAGCACCACCGACAGGACCACTGAAGCTTTCTTT,CASTTDRTTEAFF
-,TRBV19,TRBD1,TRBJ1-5,TGTGCCAGTAGTATAGCACAGGGGAGCAATCAGCCCCAGCATTTT,CASSIAQGSNQPQHF
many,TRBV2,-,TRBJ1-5,TGTGCCAGCAGTGCTGACAGTGGCAATCAGCCCCAGCATTTT,CASSADSGNQPQHF
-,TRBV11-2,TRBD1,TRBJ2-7,TGTGCCAGCAGCTTGGCACAGGGGGCCGGAGAGCAGTACTTC,CASSLAQGAGEQYF
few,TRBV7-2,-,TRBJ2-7,TGTGCCAGCAGCCTAAGGACGGGGGAGCAGTACTTC,CASSLRTGEQYF
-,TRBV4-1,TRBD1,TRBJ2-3,TGCGCCAGCAGCCAAGATCCCCCAGGACAGGGGGCATCAGATACGCAGTATTTT,CASSQDPPGQGASDTQYF
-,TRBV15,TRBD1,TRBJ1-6,TGTGCCACCAGCCCCAGGACAGGGTGGGGTTATAATTCACCCCTCCACTTT,CATSPRTGWGYNSPLHF
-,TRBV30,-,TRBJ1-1,TGTGCCTGGAGTGTACAGGGAGGGAACACTGAAGCTTTCTTT,CAWSVQGGNTEAFF
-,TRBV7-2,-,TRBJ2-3,TGTGCCAGCAGCTTAGACTCCTCGCAAATGGCTACGCAGTATTTT,CASSLDSSQMATQYF
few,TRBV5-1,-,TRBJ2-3,TGCGCCAGCGCCCAAGGGGGGGCCTCTGACACAGATACGCAGTATTTT,CASAQGGASDTDTQYF
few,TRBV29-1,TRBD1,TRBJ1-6,TGCAGCGTGTCGGACAGGGCCGGTTCACCCCTCCACTTT,CSVSDRAGSPLHF
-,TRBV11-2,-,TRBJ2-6,TGTGCCAGCAGCTCCGGGACTGGGGCCAACGTCCTGACTTTC,CASSSGTGANVLTF
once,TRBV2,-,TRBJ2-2,TGTGCCAGCAGCGCTCCCAAGGGGTCCCACACCGGGGAGCTGTTTTTT,CASSAPKGSHTGELFF
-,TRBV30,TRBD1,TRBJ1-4,TGTGCCTGGAGTCGGACAGGTGGTCCTGAAAAACTGTTTTTT,CAWSRTGGPEKLFF
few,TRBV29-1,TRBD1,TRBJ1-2,TGCAGCGCCGAAACCGGGGGACAGACTATCTATGGCTACACCTTC,CSAETGGQTIYGYTF
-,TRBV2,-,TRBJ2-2,TGTGCCAGCAGTGGCCAGGGAGACGGGGAGCTGTTTTTT,CASSGQGDGELFF
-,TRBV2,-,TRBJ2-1,TGTGCCAGCAGTGAAATGCCCTCAGGCTCCTACAATGAGCAGTTCTTC,CASSEMPSGSYNEQFF
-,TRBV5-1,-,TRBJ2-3,TGCGCCAGCAGCTTGAATCGTCCAGATACGCAGTATTTT,CASSLNRPDTQYF
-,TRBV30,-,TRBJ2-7,TGTGCCTGGAGTGTACCCTCTTCGACCTACGAGCAGTACTTC,CAWSVPSSTYEQYF
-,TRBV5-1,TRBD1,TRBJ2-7,TGCGCCAGCAGGACCCTGACAGGGGCCTACGAGCAGTACTTC,CASRTLTGAYEQYF
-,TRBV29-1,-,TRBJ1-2,TGCAGCGCTCGGACAGCCGAAATGAGCTACACCTTC,CSARTAEMSYTF